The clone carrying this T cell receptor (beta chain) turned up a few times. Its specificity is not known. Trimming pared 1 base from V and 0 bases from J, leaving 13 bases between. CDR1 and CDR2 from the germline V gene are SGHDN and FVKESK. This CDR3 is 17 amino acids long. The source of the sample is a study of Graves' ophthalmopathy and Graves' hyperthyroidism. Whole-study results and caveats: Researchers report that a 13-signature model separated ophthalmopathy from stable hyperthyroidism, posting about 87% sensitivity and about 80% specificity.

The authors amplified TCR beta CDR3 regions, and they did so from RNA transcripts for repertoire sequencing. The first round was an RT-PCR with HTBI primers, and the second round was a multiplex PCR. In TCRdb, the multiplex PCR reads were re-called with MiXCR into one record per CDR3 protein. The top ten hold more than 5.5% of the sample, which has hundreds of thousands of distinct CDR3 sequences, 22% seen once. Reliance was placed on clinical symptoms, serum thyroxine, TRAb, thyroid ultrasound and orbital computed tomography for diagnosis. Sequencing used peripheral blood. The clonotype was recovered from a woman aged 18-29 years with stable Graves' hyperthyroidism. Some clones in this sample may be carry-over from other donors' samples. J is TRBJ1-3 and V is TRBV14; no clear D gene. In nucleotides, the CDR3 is TGTGCCAGCAGCCAAGTGGGAGGACCGGTCTCTGGAAACACCATATATTTT. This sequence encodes CASSQVGGPVSGNTIYF. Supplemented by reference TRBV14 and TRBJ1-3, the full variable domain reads EAGVTQFPSHSVIEKGQTVTLRCDPISGHDNLYWYRRVMGKEIKFLLHFVKESKQDESGMPNNRFLAERTGGTYSTLKVQPAELEDSGVYFCASSQVGGPVSGNTIYFGEGSWLTVV.